These 18 T cell receptor beta chains were all obtained from the same sample, sequenced in a study of T cell responses to AZD1222 COVID-19 vaccine. Repertoires were generated with immunoSEQ multiplex PCR, while TCRdb's copy carries only in-frame clones and drops some. The sample yields roughly 180,000 clones, about 90% seen once. The sample in question was peripheral blood, obtained on day 0 of AZD1222 vaccination. The source is an adult in good health.

This clone was observed a handful of times. The chain links TRBV21-1 to TRBJ1-5; the table assigns TRBD1, which was not confirmed against the DNA. TRBV21-1 is flagged as a pseudogene. The CDR3 totals 18 residues. CDR3 DNA: TGTGCCAGCAGCAAAGGTGTCCTAGAGACAGGGCTGGATCAGCCCCAGCATTTT. Its translation is CASSKGVLETGLDQPQHF.

V is TRBV18 and J is TRBJ1-3; 11 bases align to TRBD1. The CDR3 contains 17 residues. Germline assignment: CDR1 KGHSH and CDR2 LQKENI. J gave up 0 bases and V 3 bases, and 4 bases lay outside the gene matches. The CDR3 DNA sequence: TGTGCCAGCTCACCCCGGGGACAGGGGGACTCTGGAAACACCATATATTTT. Translation gives CASSPRGQGDSGNTIYF.

The genes are TRBV25-1 and TRBJ2-7; 10 bases map to TRBD1. This CDR3 comprises 17 residues. Per germline, CDR1 MGHDK and CDR2 SYGVNS. The trim removed 1 base at V and 4 bases at J, leaving 10 bases unmatched. In nucleotides, the CDR3 is TGTGCCAGCAGTGAATTCTTCACGGGACAGGGGCCTTACGAGCAGTACTTC. Translated, it gives CASSEFFTGQGPYEQYF.

This clone occurred once. The chain links TRBV30 to TRBJ1-1; weak D call: TRBD1 (6 bases). V lost 0 bases and J lost 1, with 24 bases in between. The CDR3 sequence is 19 residues long. Per germline, CDR1 GTSNPN and CDR2 SVGIG (reference sequence). The CDR3 loop reads CAWSVTRGFRRAPNTEAFF. The CDR3, as DNA: TGTGCCTGGAGTGTAACTAGGGGGTTTCGCAGGGCCCCGAACACTGAAGCTTTCTTT.

V gene TRBV19 combines with J gene TRBJ1-1; D call uncertain. Per the germline V gene, CDR1 is LNHDA and CDR2 is SQIVND (reference sequence). This CDR3 is built from 11 residues. The V and J ends lost 2 bases and 11 bases respectively, with 9 bases between them. This CDR3 reads CASSISTRAFF. CDR3 DNA sequence: TGTGCCAGTAGTATATCAACACGCGCTTTCTTT.

The chain links TRBV6-5 to TRBJ1-5; D ambiguous. The CDR3 extends over 13 amino acids. The germline V and J ends were trimmed by 4 bases and 7 bases, with 11 bases remaining between them. Germline values: CDR1 MNHEY, CDR2 SVGAGI. DNA for the CDR3: TGTGCCAGCAGTTCAGAGATGAGGCAGCCCCAGCATTTT. Residues: CASSSEMRQPQHF.

The rearrangement links TRBV19 to TRBJ1-1; no reliable D call. Germline CDR1 is LNHDA and CDR2 is SQIVND (reference sequence). The V and J ends lost 3 bases and 3 bases respectively, with 11 bases between them. This CDR3 comprises 14 residues. The CDR3, as DNA: TGTGCCAGTAGTATCCCCTCCCGGTACACTGAAGCTTTCTTT. Its translation: CASSIPSRYTEAFF.

V gene TRBV24-1 combines with J gene TRBJ2-1, with TRBD1 identical over 11 bases. V shed 4 bases, J shed 3 bases, and the junction held 7 bases outside the gene matches. This CDR3 has 17 residues. The germline V gene has CDR1 KGHDR and CDR2 SFDVKD. DNA of the CDR3: TGTGCCACCAGTGAAGGCCCGGGACAGGGGGTCTACAATGAGCAGTTCTTC. It codes for CATSEGPGQGVYNEQFF.

J is TRBJ2-7 and V is TRBV20-1, with a possible D match to TRBD2 (5 bases). The CDR3 is 11 residues long. Germline V CDR1 and CDR2: DFQATT, SNEGSKA (reference sequence). Trimming left V 6 bases short and J 9 bases short, with 15 bases between. The CDR3 DNA reads as TGCAGTGCAGCAGGAGGTTCAGGGCAGTACTTC. Protein sequence: CSAAGGSGQYF.

CDR3 amino acids: CASSRNNSPQAFF. The CDR3 DNA sequence: TGTGCCAGCAGCCGAAACAACTCTCCCCAGGCTTTCTTT. The chain combines TRBV6-6 with TRBJ1-1; D unclear. The V gene's germline CDR1 is MNHNY and CDR2 SVGAGI (reference sequence). The CDR3 runs 13 residues. Trimming stripped 6 bases from V and 11 bases from J, with 19 bases between.

In its sample, this clone was seen once. The chain employs TRBV6-2 or TRBV6-3 and TRBJ2-5, with D perhaps matching TRBD1 or TRBD2 (5 bases each). The V end lost 2 bases, the J end lost 2 bases, and 15 bases lay between the germline ends. Germline CDR1 MNHEY, CDR2 SVGEGT. The CDR3 is 16 amino acids. The CDR3 bases are TGTGCCAGCAGTTACGCCCCGGGACCGCCTCAAGAGACCCAGTACTTC. It translates to CASSYAPGPPQETQYF.

The rearrangement joins TRBV5-1 to TRBJ1-2, with D possibly TRBD1 on 5 matching bases. This CDR3 is built from 13 residues. The germline V gene encodes CDR1 SGHRS and CDR2 YFSETQ. V gave up 0 bases and J gave up 6 bases, with 9 bases separating them. Here the CDR3 reads CASSLAKGHGYTF. CDR3 nucleotide sequence: TGCGCCAGCAGCTTGGCCAAGGGGCATGGCTACACCTTC.

V and J are TRBV5-4 and TRBJ1-2; 9 positions agree with TRBD1. Germline-derived CDR1 and CDR2 are SGHNT and YYREEE (reference sequence). The CDR3 covers 15 residues. J gave up 4 bases and V 4 bases, and 8 bases lay outside the gene matches. CDR3 sequence reads: CASSRGQGEFYGYTF. In DNA, the CDR3 is TGTGCCAGCAGCCGGGGACAGGGCGAATTCTATGGCTACACCTTC.

The rearrangement joins TRBV29-1 to TRBJ2-1; the D is unclear. Germline-derived CDR1 and CDR2 are SQVTM and ANQGSEA. CDR3 length: 10 residues. The V end was cut by 6 bases, the J end by 9 bases, with 9 bases between. CDR3 DNA: TGCAGCGTCGTACGCGTTGAGCAGTTCTTC. This encodes CSVVRVEQFF.

The V and J genes are TRBV24-1 and TRBJ1-5; 8 bases align to TRBD1. V shed 4 bases, J shed 7 bases, and the junction held 5 bases outside the gene matches. Germline V lookup: CDR1 KGHDR, CDR2 SFDVKD. This CDR3 region has 14 residues. The CDR3 loop reads CATSEDRGIQPQHF. CDR3 DNA: TGTGCCACCAGTGAAGACAGGGGTATCCAGCCCCAGCATTTT.

The chain is built from TRBV2 and TRBJ1-4; TRBD1 agrees at 8 bases. Germline CDR1 SNHLY, CDR2 FYNNEI. The V and J ends lost 3 bases and 8 bases, in that order; junction bases with no gene match: 14. CDR3 length equals 17 residues. This chain's CDR3 is CASSDDALQGAGEKLFF. The CDR3 bases are TGTGCCAGCAGTGACGACGCTCTTCAGGGGGCAGGGGAAAAACTGTTTTTT.

The CDR3 sequence: CASSQERGTRSSYEQYF. In DNA, the CDR3 is TGTGCCAGCAGCCAAGAAAGGGGGACTCGAAGCTCCTACGAGCAGTACTTC. The chain carries TRBV3-1 (or the pseudogene TRBV3-2) and TRBJ2-7; D is tentatively TRBD1 or TRBD2 (6 bases each). CDR1 LGHDT and CDR2 YNNKEL come from the germline V gene (reference sequence). Trimming stripped 0 bases from V and 0 bases from J, with 15 bases between. This CDR3 has 17 amino acids.

Concerning this clone: Within the sample, other DNA sequences also encode this same CDR3. The rearrangement joins TRBV6-5 to TRBJ1-1; a possible D gene is TRBD1 (5 bases). The CDR3 is 13 amino acids. Trimming shortened V by 6 bases and J by 1 base, and 9 bases separated the two germline ends. Germline V gene data show CDR1 as MNHEY and CDR2 as SVGAGI. The CDR3 spells CASRPTGNTEAFF. The CDR3 DNA sequence: TGTGCCAGCAGGCCCACAGGGAACACTGAAGCTTTCTTT.